The 6 T cell receptor beta chains listed next were all sequenced from one sample in a study of identical twins. TCRdb reprocessed the 5' RACE reads with MiXCR, giving one entry per CDR3 protein. This sample yields 1.5 million to 2 million distinct CDR3 sequences, of which less than 35% are seen a single time; 0.25% to 0.3% belongs to the top ten. The sequenced sample was cord blood. The receptor source for this set is a newborn girl in good health.

This clonotype has just a few counts. The chain employs TRBV5-1 and TRBJ1-1; D is uncertain. The CDR3 length is 17 residues. CDR1 and CDR2 from the germline V gene are SGHRS and YFSETQ. The V end was cut by 2 bases, the J end by 1 base, with 18 bases between. The CDR3 DNA sequence: TGCGCCAGCAGCTTACGTCCCCGAGGGTATCGGAACACTGAAGCTTTCTTT. Protein sequence: CASSLRPRGYRNTEAFF.

Only a few counts were recorded for this clonotype. V usage is TRBV19 and J usage is TRBJ2-7, with D possibly matching TRBD1 (6 bases). The CDR3 covers 14 residues. V lost 6 bases, J lost 3 bases, and 15 bases lay in between. Per the germline V gene, CDR1 is LNHDA and CDR2 is SQIVND (reference sequence). CDR3 loop: CASSPATGNYEQYF. DNA of the CDR3: TGTGCCAGTAGCCCTGCGACAGGTAACTACGAGCAGTACTTC.

As for this clonotype: Possible read error: a much larger clone is one base away. The chain employs TRBV5-1 and TRBJ2-1; D uncertain. CDR1 is SGHRS, CDR2 YFSETQ, per germline. CDR3 length: 15 amino acids. Trimming shortened V by 1 base and J by 6 bases, and 14 bases separated the two germline ends. The CDR3 coding sequence is TGCGCCAGCAGCTTGATTCGTGGAGCCTGCAATGAGCAGTTCTTC. Translating it yields CASSLIRGACNEQFF.

The chain is built from TRBV10-3 and TRBJ1-2; D unclear. CDR1 is ENHRY, CDR2 SYGVKD, per germline. V gave up 1 base and J gave up 0 bases, with 9 bases separating them. The CDR3 covers 15 residues. Here the CDR3 DNA reads TGTGCCATCAGTGAGTTTAACGGTCCTAACTATGGCTACACCTTC. This sequence encodes CAISEFNGPNYGYTF.

The J gene is TRBJ2-7, the V gene TRBV29-1, with D perhaps matching TRBD2 (5 bases). CDR1 is SQVTM and CDR2 is ANQGSEA in the germline V gene. The CDR3 sequence is 10 residues long. V lost 7 bases to trimming and J lost 3 bases, with 7 bases between them. The CDR3 DNA reads TGCAGCGGGGGAGACTACGAGCAGTACTTC. It is translated as CSGGDYEQYF.

This clonotype was observed a few times. The chain employs TRBV4-1 and TRBJ1-4; D gene uncertain. The germline V gene has CDR1 MGHRA and CDR2 YSYEKL. This CDR3 region has 15 residues. Trimming shortened V by 0 bases and J by 8 bases, and 13 bases separated the two germline ends. This CDR3 is CASSQDRLGGEKLFF. The CDR3, as DNA: TGCGCCAGCAGCCAAGATCGGCTCGGTGGGGAAAAACTGTTTTTT.